This T cell receptor beta chain was recorded in a study of blood T cell repertoires in COVID-19. Study details: The United States, Italy and Spain were the sources of the acute and convalescent COVID-19 samples. In each case, the material was cDNA or gDNA derived from T cells, B-cell-depleted T cells, or PBMCs.

Per the study methods: It was from reference gene primer amplification that nucleated cell counts were estimated. Generated by immunoSEQ multiplex PCR, the TCRdb table keeps only in-frame clones and is missing some. V and J calls and clone size are copied from that table; D and trimming were computed from the DNA. The data show approximately 190,000 clones, with 84% seen just once and 4.5% to 5.5% held by the top ten. The CDR3 spans 13 residues. V dropped 4 bases and J dropped 1 base, with 8 bases sitting between them. Germline V gene data show CDR1 as GTSNPN and CDR2 as SVGIG (reference sequence). The TCR was taken from a woman in her seventies with active or convalescent COVID-19. The chain has TRBV30 and TRBJ2-1; D may be TRBD2 (6 bases). Sequenced sample: peripheral blood. CDR3 coding DNA: TGTGCCTGGACGGGACTTTCCTACAATGAGCAGTTCTTC. This gives the protein CAWTGLSYNEQFF.